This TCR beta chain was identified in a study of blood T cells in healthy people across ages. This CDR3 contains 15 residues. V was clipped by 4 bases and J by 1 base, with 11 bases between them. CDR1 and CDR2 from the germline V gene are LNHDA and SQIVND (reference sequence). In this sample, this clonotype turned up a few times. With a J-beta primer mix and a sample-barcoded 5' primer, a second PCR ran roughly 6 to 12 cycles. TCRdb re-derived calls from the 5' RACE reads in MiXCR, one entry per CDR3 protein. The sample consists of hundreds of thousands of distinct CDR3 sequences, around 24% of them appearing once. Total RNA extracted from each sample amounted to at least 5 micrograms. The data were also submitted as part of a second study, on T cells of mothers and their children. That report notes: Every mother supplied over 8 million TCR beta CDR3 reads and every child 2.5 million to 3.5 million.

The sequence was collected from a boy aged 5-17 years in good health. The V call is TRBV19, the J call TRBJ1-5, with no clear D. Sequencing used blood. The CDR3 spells CASSREGLSNQPQHF. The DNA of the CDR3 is TGTGCCAGTAGTAGAGAGGGATTAAGCAATCAGCCCCAGCATTTT.